These 15 T cell receptor beta chains came from one sample sequenced in a study of Graves' ophthalmopathy and Graves' hyperthyroidism. Amplification of TCR beta CDR3 regions used RNA transcripts. Amplification began with first-round RT-PCR using HTBI primers, then second-round multiplex PCR was performed. Each CDR3 protein gets one entry after TCRdb re-called the multiplex PCR reads with MiXCR. The repertoire includes about 600,000 distinct CDR3 sequences, approximately 35% of them detected once, and 4% to 5% sits in the top ten. The sample was peripheral blood or thyroid tissue (not recorded which). Receptors were obtained from an adult man with Graves' hyperthyroidism.

In DNA, the CDR3 is TGCGCCAGCAGCACGGGGACATCAGGCTATGGCTACACCTTC. This gives the protein CASSTGTSGYGYTF. V usage is TRBV5-1 and J usage is TRBJ1-2; a possible D gene is TRBD1 (6 bases). Germline CDR1 and CDR2: SGHRS and YFSETQ. This CDR3 is built from 14 residues. V shed 4 bases and J shed 4 bases, with 14 bases lying between them.

The chain combines TRBV20-1 with TRBJ1-2; no reliable D call. CDR1 DFQATT and CDR2 SNEGSKA come from the germline V gene (reference sequence). V was pared by 0 bases and J by 5 bases, with 7 bases between. The CDR3 sequence is 12 residues long. The CDR3 region is CSAREGGYGYTF. The DNA for the CDR3 is TGCAGTGCTAGAGAAGGAGGTTATGGCTACACCTTC.

This clonotype was found many times. The chain has TRBV24-1 and TRBJ2-5; D call uncertain. This CDR3 comprises 13 residues. Trimming took off 4 bases at V and 8 bases at J, with 13 bases between the two ends. Germline CDR1 KGHDR, CDR2 SFDVKD. CDR3 protein: CATSDPSDGTQYF. The DNA of the CDR3 is TGTGCCACCAGTGACCCATCCGATGGAACCCAGTACTTC.

In this sample, this clonotype turned up many times. The V call is TRBV12-3 or TRBV12-4, the J call TRBJ1-6, with 12 nucleotides matching TRBD1. With V trimmed by 0 bases and J by 9 bases, 12 bases remained unmatched. The CDR3 is 19 amino acids. The CDR3 sequence is CASSLARWDRGQMSSPLHF. CDR3 nucleotides: TGTGCCAGCAGTTTAGCGAGGTGGGACAGGGGGCAAATGAGTTCACCCCTCCACTTT.

As DNA, the CDR3 is TGTGCCAGCAGGAAAGGGGCTAGCGGGACCACCGGGGAGCTGTTTTTT. Its protein product is CASRKGASGTTGELFF. The chain links TRBV14 to TRBJ2-2; 9 bases fit TRBD2. CDR3 length: 16 residues. V was pared by 6 bases and J by 4 bases, with 9 bases of the junction left unmatched. Germline V gene data show CDR1 as SGHDN and CDR2 as FVKESK. The variable domain in full, completed from reference TRBV14 and TRBJ2-2, reads EAGVTQFPSHSVIEKGQTVTLRCDPISGHDNLYWYRRVMGKEIKFLLHFVKESKQDESGMPNNRFLAERTGGTYSTLKVQPAELEDSGVYFCASRKGASGTTGELFFGEGSRLTVL.

This clonotype was picked up a small number of times. The chain has TRBV12-3 or TRBV12-4 and TRBJ2-5; 9 bases fit TRBD2. Trimming at V came to 3 bases and at J to 5 bases, leaving 7 bases not matched to a gene. This CDR3 is 15 amino acids long. The CDR3 sequence is CASSLISGGSETQYF. CDR3 DNA sequence: TGTGCCAGCAGTTTGATAAGCGGGGGGTCTGAGACCCAGTACTTC.

The rearrangement uses TRBV20-1 and TRBJ2-7; tentatively, D is TRBD2 (6 bases). The CDR3 is 12 residues long. The V gene lost 3 bases and the J gene lost 4 bases, with 10 bases spanning the gap. Germline lookup yields CDR1 DFQATT and CDR2 SNEGSKA (reference sequence). The DNA for the CDR3 is TGCAGTGCTAGGCGGGACGAATACGAGCAGTACTTC. It codes for CSARRDEYEQYF.

This clonotype was found many times. The V call is TRBV5-8, the J call TRBJ2-7, with D possibly called TRBD1 or TRBD2 (5 bases each). The CDR3 contains 13 residues. Trimming left V 3 bases short and J 2 bases short, with 9 bases between. The germline CDR1 and CDR2 sequences are SGHTS and YDEGEE. In nucleotides, the CDR3 is TGTGCCAGCAGCTCGGGACGGCCCTACGAGCAGTACTTC. Translation: CASSSGRPYEQYF. The full variable domain, its missing parts supplied by reference TRBV5-8 and TRBJ2-7, is EAGVTQSPTHLIKTRGQQATLRCSPISGHTSVYWYQQALGLGLQFLLWYDEGEERNRGNFPPRFSGRQFPNYSSELNVNALELEDSALYLCASSSGRPYEQYFGPGTRLTVT.

This clonotype was seen at least ten times. The chain joins TRBV10-3 to TRBJ2-2; tentative D call: TRBD1 (6 bases). CDR1 is ENHRY, CDR2 SYGVKD, per germline. The CDR3 spans 13 residues. V lost 10 bases to trimming and J lost 5 bases, with 14 bases between them. CDR3 sequence (DNA): TGTGCCACCCGGACAGAAGGGACCGGGGAGCTGTTTTTT. Encoded protein: CATRTEGTGELFF.

The table lists this clonotype with a few counts. This chain joins TRBV27 and TRBJ2-7; D may be TRBD1 or TRBD2 (5 bases each). The ends were cut back, 6 bases at V and 5 bases at J, with 20 bases in the middle. CDR1 and CDR2 from the germline V gene are MNHEY and SMNVEV (reference sequence). CDR3 size: 15 residues. CDR3 protein: CASRSSGRLSNEQYF. The CDR3, as DNA: TGTGCCAGCAGATCCTCGGGACGGCTTTCCAACGAGCAGTACTTC.

In this sample, this clonotype turned up many times. The rearrangement joins TRBV10-3 to TRBJ1-5; D call uncertain. Germline CDR1 is ENHRY and CDR2 is SYGVKD. Between the trimmed V and J ends, which lost 3 bases and 2 bases, there was a span of 14 bases. The CDR3 consists of 16 residues. CDR3 loop: CAISEGHPAGNQPQHF. CDR3 in DNA: TGTGCCATCAGTGAAGGTCACCCGGCGGGCAATCAGCCCCAGCATTTT.

This clonotype appeared a few times. Here the CDR3 reads CAISVRDRGRNTEAFF. DNA of the CDR3: TGTGCCATCAGTGTGCGGGACAGGGGCCGGAACACTGAAGCTTTCTTT. This rearrangement joins TRBV10-3 to TRBJ1-1; TRBD1 aligns across 10 bases. Germline CDR1 ENHRY, CDR2 SYGVKD. V lost 4 bases, J lost 1 base, and 6 bases stayed unmatched. The CDR3 length is 16 residues.

At least ten counts were recorded for this clonotype. The rearrangement joins TRBV29-1 to TRBJ1-2; maybe TRBD1 (5 bases). The CDR3 spans 13 residues. Germline CDR1 and CDR2: SQVTM and ANQGSEA. Trimming stripped 0 bases from V and 8 bases from J, with 13 bases between. The CDR3, as DNA: TGCAGCGTTGAAGATGCGGGGCCTGGGGGCTACACCTTC. This translates into CSVEDAGPGGYTF. Complete variable domain (other parts from reference TRBV29-1 and TRBJ1-2): SAVISQKPSRDICQRGTSLTIQCQVDSQVTMMFWYRQQPGQSLTLIATANQGSEATYESGFVIDKFPISRPNLTFSTLTVSNMSPEDSSIYLCSVEDAGPGGYTFGSGTRLTVV.

To note about this clonotype: One junction end disagrees with the germline gene, perhaps due to a read error. The rearrangement uses TRBV7-2 and TRBJ2-1, with 7 nucleotides matching TRBD1. In germline, CDR1 is SGHTA, CDR2 FQGNSA. This CDR3 is built from 15 residues. CDR3: CASSQDRVGYNEQFF. Here the CDR3 DNA reads TGCGCCAGCAGCCAAGACAGGGTTGGGTACAATGAGCAGTTCTTC. The variable domain in full, with the rest retrieved from reference TRBV7-2 and TRBJ2-1, is GAGVSQSPSNKVTEKGKDVELRCDPISGHTALYWYRQSLGQGLEFLIYFQGNSAPDKSGLPSDRFSAERTGGSVSTLTIQRTQQEDSAVYLCASSQDRVGYNEQFFGPGTRLTVL.

Ten or more counts support this clonotype. The DNA is left out, because the CDR3 cannot be placed on it with certainty; the CDR3 is given as TCRdb lists it. V and J are TRBV19 and TRBJ2-3; TRBD2, the table's D call, lacks a check against the DNA. Germline values: CDR1 LNHDA, CDR2 SQIVND (reference sequence). The length of the CDR3 is 14 amino acids, counting both ends. This CDR3 reads CASTSGLVADTQYF.